Here is one T cell receptor beta chain with its context. The data were obtained in a study of PD-1 and CTLA-4 blockade in melanoma. Assay used: immunoSEQ multiplex PCR; TCRdb lists only in-frame clones, some missing. The data show about 7,200 clones, approximately 80% seen once. V gave up 7 bases and J gave up 3 bases; unmatched junction bases: 10. The CDR3 totals 14 residues. From germline, CDR1 is SQVTM and CDR2 ANQGSEA. The clonotype originates from a human donor with melanoma. The material was CD8+ T cells from peripheral blood, obtained before anti-PD-1 treatment. The chain carries TRBV29-1 and TRBJ1-2, with 8 positions matching TRBD1. This chain's CDR3 is CSALRQGADYGYTF. In DNA, the CDR3 is TGCAGCGCCTTAAGGCAGGGGGCGGACTATGGCTACACCTTC.